The 10 T cell receptor beta chains given below trace back to one sample, sequenced in a study of cytomegalovirus exposure and HLA in healthy donors. Primers: 60 Vbeta forward and 13 Jbeta reverse. Here immunoSEQ multiplex PCR was the method, and the copy in TCRdb shows in-frame clones only, minus some. The sample yields around 160,000 clones, about 80% seen once. Material for sequencing was PBMCs. These receptors were collected from a man aged 18-30 years in good health and CMV-seropositive.

V and J are TRBV11-2 and TRBJ2-7, with D maybe TRBD2 (7 bases). The CDR3 has 14 residues. V lost 1 base to trimming and J lost 4 bases, with 11 bases between them. Per germline, CDR1 SGHAT and CDR2 FQNNGV. The CDR3 nucleotides read TGTGCCAGCAGCTTAGCGGGGGGCGATTACGAGCAGTACTTC. Amino acids: CASSLAGGDYEQYF.

The chain combines TRBV7-9 with TRBJ2-1, with unresolved D. Germline V gene sequence: CDR1 SEHNR, CDR2 FQNEAQ (reference sequence). V was clipped by 9 bases and J by 4 bases, with 16 bases between them. The CDR3 has 14 amino acids. This CDR3 reads CASSSREEYNEQFF. The CDR3 nucleotides read TGTGCCAGTAGCAGTCGTGAGGAGTACAATGAGCAGTTCTTC.

The chain employs TRBV4-1 and TRBJ1-4, with a tentative D call TRBD1 (5 bases). Germline CDR1 and CDR2: MGHRA and YSYEKL. V was trimmed by 2 bases and J by 3 bases, leaving 19 bases between them. The CDR3 has 18 residues. CDR3 bases: TGCGCCAGCAGCCAAAAGGGGAGGTACAGACTTTCTAATGAAAAACTGTTTTTT. This encodes CASSQKGRYRLSNEKLFF.

The chain has TRBV10-1 and TRBJ1-2; no clear D gene. In germline, CDR1 is WNHNN, CDR2 SYGVQD (reference sequence). The length of the CDR3 is 13 residues. The V gene lost 3 bases and the J gene lost 7 bases, with 12 bases spanning the gap. The CDR3 nucleotides are TGCGCCAGCAGTGATTACACAGATCGTGGCTACACCTTC. Amino acid sequence: CASSDYTDRGYTF.

The chain combines TRBV5-1 with TRBJ2-5; 7 nucleotides line up with TRBD2. Germline V gives CDR1 SGHRS, CDR2 YFSETQ. Trimming removed 5 bases from V and 1 base from J; junction bases left unmatched: 5. The CDR3 covers 14 residues. DNA of the CDR3: TGCGCCAGCAGGGCCAGCGGGACCCAAGAGACCCAGTACTTC. This gives the protein CASRASGTQETQYF. Based on the CDR3 plus reference TRBV5-1 and TRBJ2-5, the full variable domain is KAGVTQTPRYLIKTRGQQVTLSCSPISGHRSVSWYQQTPGQGLQFLFEYFSETQRNKGNFPGRFSGRQFSNSRSEMNVSTLELGDSALYLCASRASGTQETQYFGPGTRLLVL.

This chain's CDR3 is CASSSSTGGTDTQYF. Here the CDR3 DNA reads TGCGCCAGCAGCTCCTCAACAGGGGGAACAGATACGCAGTATTTT. This chain uses TRBV5-1 with TRBJ2-3; 8 bases align to TRBD1. The CDR3 has 15 amino acids. CDR1 and CDR2 (germline): SGHRS, YFSETQ. V shed 3 bases, J shed 3 bases, and the junction held 6 bases outside the gene matches.

A remark on this clone: The CDR3 does not end in the conserved phenylalanine or tryptophan, so this is likely a read error. The V call is TRBV18, the J call TRBJ1-6; 7 bases are shared with TRBD1. The CDR3 covers 16 residues. V shed 4 bases and J 2 bases; nucleotides not matched to a gene: 5. Germline loops: CDR1 KGHSH, CDR2 LQKENI. CDR3 nucleotides: TGTGCCAGCTCACGGGGACAGCCTACCTATAATTCACCCCTCCACCTT. Its translation is CASSRGQPTYNSPLHL.

The chain is built from TRBV9 and TRBJ2-1, with D possibly TRBD2 on 5 matching bases. The V and J ends lost 0 bases and 12 bases respectively, with 10 bases between them. This CDR3 is built from 12 residues. Germline CDR1 SGDLS, CDR2 YYNGEE. Here the CDR3 DNA reads TGTGCCAGCAGCGTAGGTAGAGGGAGGCAGTTCTTC. This gives the protein CASSVGRGRQFF.

The CDR3 sequence: CASSEWTSNTEAFF. In DNA, the CDR3 is TGTGCCAGCAGTGAATGGACATCGAACACTGAAGCTTTCTTT. The chain is built from TRBV6-1 and TRBJ1-1, with D possibly TRBD1 on 5 matching bases. Germline CDR1 is MNHNS and CDR2 is SASEGT. The CDR3 length is 14 residues. V dropped 2 bases and J dropped 1 base, with 8 bases sitting between them.

This clone was detected a few times. The V gene is TRBV30, the J gene TRBJ2-7; D is perhaps TRBD2 (5 bases). Germline CDR1 is GTSNPN and CDR2 is SVGIG (reference sequence). The CDR3 sequence is 12 residues long. V lost 3 bases, J lost 3 bases, and 9 bases lay in between. The CDR3: CAWSVGDYEQYF. For the CDR3, the DNA is TGTGCCTGGAGCGTGGGAGACTACGAGCAGTACTTC.